The rows below give T cell receptor beta chains drawn from one sample of a study of shared clonotypes between healthy human individuals. Only in-frame clones appear in the TCRdb table, and some are missing; sequencing was by immunoSEQ multiplex PCR. The data hold some 2,500,000 clones, with 90% to 95% observed a single time. The sequenced sample consisted of naive CD4+ T cells from PBMCs. Every receptor here comes from a man between 18 and 35 years old in good health. Some clones in this sample may be carry-over from other donors' samples. Both conserved end residues are part of each CDR3. The order of the fields is clone size, D gene, V gene, J gene, CDR3 protein, CDR3 DNA. A D gene is named only where the DNA matches it firmly. Rows give clone size only sometimes, using once, few, many, or a class for an expanded clone.

abundance: .
d_gene: .
v_gene: TRBV30
j_gene: TRBJ2-7
CDR3aa: CAWGNRAPPYEQYF
CDR3nt: TGTGCCTGGGGGAATAGGGCCCCTCCCTACGAGCAGTACTTC

abundance: .
d_gene: TRBD2
v_gene: TRBV9
j_gene: TRBJ2-2
CDR3aa: CASSEGLAGGPTGELFF
CDR3nt: TGTGCCAGCAGCGAAGGACTAGCGGGAGGGCCAACCGGGGAGCTGTTTTTT

abundance: .
d_gene: .
v_gene: TRBV27
j_gene: TRBJ2-1
CDR3aa: CASSSSPFAGVSSYNEQFF
CDR3nt: TGTGCCAGCAGTTCCTCACCATTCGCGGGCGTGAGCTCCTACAATGAGCAGTTCTTC

abundance: .
d_gene: TRBD2
v_gene: TRBV9
j_gene: TRBJ2-1
CDR3aa: CASSVLAGPYNEQFF
CDR3nt: TGTGCCAGCAGCGTTTTAGCGGGACCCTACAATGAGCAGTTCTTC

abundance: .
d_gene: .
v_gene: TRBV2
j_gene: TRBJ2-1
CDR3aa: CASSERYGSYNEQFF
CDR3nt: TGTGCCAGCAGTGAGCGATATGGGTCCTACAATGAGCAGTTCTTC

abundance: .
d_gene: TRBD2
v_gene: TRBV9
j_gene: TRBJ2-1
CDR3aa: CASSVGRESYNEQFF
CDR3nt: TGTGCCAGCAGCGTAGGGCGGGAGAGCTACAATGAGCAGTTCTTC

abundance: .
d_gene: .
v_gene: TRBV19
j_gene: TRBJ1-2
CDR3aa: CASSPSGRSNYGYTF
CDR3nt: TGTGCCAGTAGCCCCTCGGGAAGGAGTAACTATGGCTACACCTTC

abundance: .
d_gene: .
v_gene: TRBV15
j_gene: TRBJ2-7
CDR3aa: CATSRAHSYEQYF
CDR3nt: TGTGCCACCAGCAGAGCCCACTCCTACGAGCAGTACTTC

abundance: .
d_gene: .
v_gene: TRBV28
j_gene: TRBJ1-1
CDR3aa: CASTSLLGRNTEAFF
CDR3nt: TGTGCCAGCACCAGCCTTTTGGGAAGAAACACTGAAGCTTTCTTT

abundance: .
d_gene: .
v_gene: TRBV5-6
j_gene: TRBJ1-5
CDR3aa: CASSLGSNQPQHF
CDR3nt: TGTGCCAGCAGCTTGGGCAGTAATCAGCCCCAGCATTTT

abundance: .
d_gene: TRBD1
v_gene: TRBV5-8
j_gene: TRBJ1-4
CDR3aa: CASTRGYGTGNEKLFF
CDR3nt: TGTGCCAGCACCAGGGGGTACGGGACAGGGAATGAAAAACTGTTTTTT

abundance: .
d_gene: TRBD2
v_gene: TRBV7-8
j_gene: TRBJ2-2
CDR3aa: CASSDHSGGTGELFF
CDR3nt: TGTGCCAGCAGTGACCATTCGGGGGGCACCGGGGAGCTGTTTTTT

abundance: .
d_gene: .
v_gene: TRBV6-5
j_gene: TRBJ1-5
CDR3aa: CASSAASNQPQHF
CDR3nt: TGTGCCAGCAGTGCTGCGAGCAATCAGCCCCAGCATTTT

abundance: .
d_gene: .
v_gene: TRBV30
j_gene: TRBJ1-2
CDR3aa: CAWSGQPFGYGYTF
CDR3nt: TGTGCCTGGAGTGGACAGCCTTTTGGGTATGGCTACACCTTC

abundance: few
d_gene: .
v_gene: TRBV15
j_gene: TRBJ1-5
CDR3aa: CATSRDRVEGRPQHF
CDR3nt: TGTGCCACCAGCAGAGACAGGGTTGAGGGGCGGCCCCAGCATTTT

abundance: once
d_gene: .
v_gene: TRBV7-2
j_gene: TRBJ2-1
CDR3aa: CASSLVNLRENEQFF
CDR3nt: TGTGCCAGCAGCCTCGTGAACTTAAGGGAGAATGAGCAGTTCTTC

abundance: .
d_gene: TRBD2
v_gene: TRBV2
j_gene: TRBJ2-3
CDR3aa: CASTGTSGRYTQYF
CDR3nt: TGTGCCAGCACAGGGACTAGCGGCCGCTATACGCAGTATTTT

abundance: .
d_gene: .
v_gene: TRBV9
j_gene: TRBJ1-1
CDR3aa: CASSVVRRYGTEAFF
CDR3nt: TGTGCCAGCAGCGTAGTTCGTCGTTATGGGACTGAAGCTTTCTTT

abundance: .
d_gene: .
v_gene: TRBV6-5
j_gene: TRBJ2-4
CDR3aa: CASSYGRAQNIQYF
CDR3nt: TGTGCCAGCAGTTACGGCCGGGCCCAAAACATTCAGTACTTC

abundance: .
d_gene: .
v_gene: TRBV11-1
j_gene: TRBJ2-7
CDR3aa: CASKWTAVSYEQYF
CDR3nt: TGTGCCAGCAAGTGGACAGCTGTCTCCTACGAGCAGTACTTC

abundance: .
d_gene: .
v_gene: TRBV7-2
j_gene: TRBJ1-2
CDR3aa: CASSLDSGSYGYTF
CDR3nt: TGTGCCAGCAGCTTAGACTCAGGCAGTTATGGCTACACCTTC